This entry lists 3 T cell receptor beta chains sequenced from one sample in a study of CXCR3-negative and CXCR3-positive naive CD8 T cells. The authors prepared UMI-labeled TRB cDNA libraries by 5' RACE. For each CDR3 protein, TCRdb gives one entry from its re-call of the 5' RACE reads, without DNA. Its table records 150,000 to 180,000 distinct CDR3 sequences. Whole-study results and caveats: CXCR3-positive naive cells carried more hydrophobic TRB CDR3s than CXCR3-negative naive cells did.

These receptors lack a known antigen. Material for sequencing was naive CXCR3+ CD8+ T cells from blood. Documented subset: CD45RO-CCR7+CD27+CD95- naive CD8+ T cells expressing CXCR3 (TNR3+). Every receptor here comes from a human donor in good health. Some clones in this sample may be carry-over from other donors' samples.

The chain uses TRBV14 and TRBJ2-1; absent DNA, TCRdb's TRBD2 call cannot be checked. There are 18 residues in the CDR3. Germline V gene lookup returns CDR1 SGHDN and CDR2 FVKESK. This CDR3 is CASSQVPVTGWAYNEQFF.

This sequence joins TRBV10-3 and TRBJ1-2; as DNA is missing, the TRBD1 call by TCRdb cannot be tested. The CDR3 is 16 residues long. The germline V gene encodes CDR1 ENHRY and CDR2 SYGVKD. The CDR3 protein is CAISEPRGEANYGYTF.

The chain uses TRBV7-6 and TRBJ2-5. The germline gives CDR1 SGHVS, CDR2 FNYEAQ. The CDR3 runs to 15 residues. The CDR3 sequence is CASSLVADQEETQYF.